The 29 T cell receptor beta chains below all came from one sample that was sequenced in a study of cytomegalovirus exposure and HLA in healthy donors. Researchers ran the PCR with 60 Vbeta and 13 Jbeta primers. TCRdb keeps only in-frame clones here, not all; method: immunoSEQ multiplex PCR. The sample holds fewer than 200,000 clones, 80% seen once. Source material: PBMCs. The source of these receptors is a man aged 25 to 40 in good health and CMV-seronegative.

The chain uses TRBV5-1 and TRBJ2-7; tentative D call: TRBD2 (5 bases). The CDR3 is made up of 15 amino acids. CDR1 SGHRS and CDR2 YFSETQ come from the germline V gene. V lost 2 bases, J lost 1 base, and 13 bases lay in between. The CDR3 loop is CASSFLGATSYEQYF. The CDR3 nucleotides are TGCGCCAGCAGCTTCCTGGGAGCTACGTCCTACGAGCAGTACTTC.

In nucleotides, the CDR3 is TGCGCCAGCAGCTCACTAGCGGGGGGTTCCACAGATACGCAGTATTTT. It translates to CASSSLAGGSTDTQYF. This sequence joins TRBV5-1 and TRBJ2-3; 12 nucleotides match TRBD2. From germline, CDR1 is SGHRS and CDR2 YFSETQ. There are 16 residues in the CDR3. V was pared by 3 bases and J by 2 bases, with 4 bases of the junction left unmatched. Supplemented by reference TRBV5-1 and TRBJ2-3, the full variable domain reads KAGVTQTPRYLIKTRGQQVTLSCSPISGHRSVSWYQQTPGQGLQFLFEYFSETQRNKGNFPGRFSGRQFSNSRSEMNVSTLELGDSALYLCASSSLAGGSTDTQYFGPGTRLTVL.

This clone came up once. This chain connects TRBV12-5 to TRBJ2-1, with 7 bases matching TRBD2. The germline CDR1 and CDR2 sequences are LGHNT and FRNRAP. Losses at the gene ends were 1 base for V and 0 bases for J; bases not matched to a gene: 0. The CDR3 runs 15 residues. CDR3 loop: CASGLAGGSYNEQFF. The CDR3 DNA is TGTGCTAGTGGTTTGGCGGGGGGCTCCTACAATGAGCAGTTCTTC.

About this clone: Within the sample, other DNA sequences also encode this same CDR3. The J gene is TRBJ2-2, the V gene TRBV9; 7 bases line up with TRBD2. In germline, CDR1 is SGDLS, CDR2 YYNGEE. The CDR3 totals 15 residues. V lost 0 bases to trimming and J lost 1 base; unmatched junction nucleotides: 0. CDR3 loop: CASSVGGGNTGELFF. As DNA, the CDR3 is TGTGCCAGCAGCGTAGGCGGGGGGAACACCGGGGAGCTGTTTTTT. Together with reference TRBV9 and TRBJ2-2, the CDR3 gives the full variable domain: DSGVTQTPKHLITATGQRVTLRCSPRSGDLSVYWYQQSLDQGLQFLIQYYNGEERAKGNILERFSAQQFPDLHSELNLSSLELGDSALYFCASSVGGGNTGELFFGEGSRLTVL.

This chain joins TRBV4-3 and TRBJ2-2, with 12 bases matching TRBD2. The junction had 4 bases not matched to a gene; V was cut back by 4 bases and J by 7 bases. The CDR3 is 15 amino acids. CDR1 is LGHNA and CDR2 is YSLEER in the germline V gene. The CDR3 loop is CASSRILAGGGELFF. The DNA for the CDR3 is TGCGCCAGCAGCCGGATACTAGCGGGGGGCGGGGAGCTGTTTTTT.

The V call is TRBV27, the J call TRBJ2-1, with D perhaps matching TRBD2 (5 bases). Germline lookup yields CDR1 MNHEY and CDR2 SMNVEV (reference sequence). V was cut by 7 bases and J by 6 bases, with 13 bases left in between. The CDR3 extends over 13 amino acids. In DNA, the CDR3 is TGTGCCAGCAAAGAGGACTCACTCAATGAGCAGTTCTTC. Translating it yields CASKEDSLNEQFF.

The chain carries TRBV2 and TRBJ2-5; a possible D gene is TRBD2 (5 bases). Gene TRBJ2-7 matches the end of the DNA better, so the J call may be wrong. Germline CDR1 and CDR2: SNHLY and FYNNEI. The CDR3 has 14 residues. CDR3 nucleotides: TGTGCCAGCAGGGAGGCCCCTAGCTCCTACGAGCAGTACTTC. Its translation is CASREAPSSYEQYF.

The V gene is TRBV7-8, the J gene TRBJ1-1; no firm D call. Germline CDR1 reads SGHVS; CDR2 reads FQNEAQ. Trimming took off 1 base at V and 1 base at J, with 13 bases between the two ends. The CDR3 covers 16 residues. As DNA, the CDR3 is TGTGCCAGCAGCTTAGTAGGCAGGCCTCCGAACACTGAAGCTTTCTTT. Translated, it gives CASSLVGRPPNTEAFF.

The chain recombines TRBV28 with TRBJ1-3, with 9 bases identical to TRBD1. The CDR3 is 15 residues long. Germline loops: CDR1 MDHEN, CDR2 SYDVKM. Germline trimming cut 7 bases from V and 3 bases from J; bases unmatched to any gene: 7. CDR3 nucleotides: TGTGCCAGCACTCTGGACAGGGGTGGTGGAAACACCATATATTTT. Translating gives CASTLDRGGGNTIYF.

This clone showed up just once. This rearrangement joins TRBV19 to TRBJ2-5, with 9 bases aligning to TRBD1. With V trimmed by 8 bases and J by 4 bases, 5 bases remained unmatched. From germline, CDR1 is LNHDA and CDR2 SQIVND (reference sequence). CDR3 length: 13 residues. This CDR3 reads CASEGQGRETQYF. CDR3 DNA: TGTGCCAGTGAGGGACAGGGAAGAGAGACCCAGTACTTC.

A single count supports this clone. The chain couples TRBV9 to TRBJ1-1; TRBD1 is a possible D gene (6 bases). Deletions cut 3 bases from V and 12 bases from J, with 18 bases between. The CDR3 covers 13 residues. Germline-derived CDR1 and CDR2 are SGDLS and YYNGEE. The CDR3: CASSAVRGGETFF. The CDR3 DNA reads as TGTGCCAGCAGCGCCGTGAGGGGGGGGGAGACTTTCTTT.

This clone was seen a handful of times. The chain employs TRBV25-1 and TRBJ1-1; D uncertain. Germline V CDR1 and CDR2: MGHDK, SYGVNS. V dropped 7 bases and J dropped 2 bases, with 11 bases sitting between them. This CDR3 comprises 13 residues. The CDR3 nucleotides read TGTGCCAGCAACCACGCGGGAAACACTGAAGCTTTCTTT. Its protein is CASNHAGNTEAFF.

This chain joins TRBV11-3 and TRBJ2-2; 8 bases are a match to TRBD2. CDR1 is SGHNT and CDR2 is YENEEA in the germline V gene. This CDR3 is built from 16 residues. Germline trimming cut 3 bases from V and 6 bases from J; bases unmatched to any gene: 9. CDR3 sequence (DNA): TGTGCCAGCAGCTTGGCAGCGGGGGATAGGGCCGGGGAGCTGTTTTTT. Protein sequence: CASSLAAGDRAGELFF.

The CDR3 DNA sequence: TGTGCCAGCATCTCCGGGACAGGGGGCTTCACCGGGGAGCTGTTTTTT. This translates into CASISGTGGFTGELFF. The chain joins TRBV27 to TRBJ2-2; 12 bases agree with TRBD1. In germline, CDR1 is MNHEY, CDR2 SMNVEV (reference sequence). The V gene end was trimmed by 7 bases and the J gene end by 4 bases; junction bases not matched to a gene: 7. The CDR3 runs to 16 residues.

This clone was observed once. This chain uses TRBV28 with TRBJ2-7; D is possibly TRBD1 (6 bases). Trimming stripped 3 bases from V and 4 bases from J, with 16 bases between. The CDR3 spans 15 residues. Germline values: CDR1 MDHEN, CDR2 SYDVKM. The DNA for the CDR3 is TGTGCCAGCAGTTTCAGCACAGGGTATCGATACGAGCAGTACTTC. Amino acid sequence: CASSFSTGYRYEQYF.

The chain uses TRBV10-3 and TRBJ2-7, with a possible D match to TRBD1 (5 bases). V was cut by 3 bases and J by 6 bases, with 9 bases left in between. Germline values: CDR1 ENHRY, CDR2 SYGVKD. The CDR3 extends over 12 amino acids. CDR3 protein: CAISDRAPEQYF. The CDR3 DNA reads as TGTGCCATCAGTGACAGGGCTCCCGAGCAGTACTTC.

The CDR3 loop is CASSLDQGQPQHF. Written as DNA, the CDR3 is TGTGCCAGCAGCTTAGACCAGGGTCAGCCCCAGCATTTT. The V and J genes are TRBV7-9 and TRBJ1-5; maybe TRBD1 (5 bases). Germline V gives CDR1 SEHNR, CDR2 FQNEAQ (reference sequence). V lost 1 base and J lost 6, with 7 bases in between. CDR3 size: 13 residues.

The chain employs TRBV29-1 and TRBJ2-2, with 7 bases fitting TRBD1. The CDR3 is 13 residues long. Germline trimming cut 3 bases from V and 6 bases from J; bases unmatched to any gene: 4. Per germline, CDR1 SQVTM and CDR2 ANQGSEA. The CDR3 region has the DNA TGCAGCGTTGACAGACAGGGAGCCGGGGAGCTGTTTTTT. It yields the protein CSVDRQGAGELFF.

The chain carries TRBV5-1 and TRBJ2-5, with D possibly being TRBD2 (7 bases). The CDR3 sequence is 15 residues long. Between the trimmed V and J ends, which lost 4 bases and 1 base, there was a span of 14 bases. Germline V gene lookup returns CDR1 SGHRS and CDR2 YFSETQ. CDR3 sequence reads: CASSGEGQFQETQYF. For the CDR3, the DNA is TGCGCCAGCAGCGGGGAGGGACAATTCCAAGAGACCCAGTACTTC.

The J gene is TRBJ2-7, the V gene TRBV9; D may be TRBD2 (6 bases). Trimming removed 5 bases from V and 0 bases from J, with 12 bases in between. The germline V gene has CDR1 SGDLS and CDR2 YYNGEE. The CDR3 sequence is 14 residues long. CDR3 in DNA: TGTGCCAGCAGTGTGGGCGGGGACTCCTACGAGCAGTACTTC. It codes for CASSVGGDSYEQYF.

The genes are TRBV2 and TRBJ2-5; 7 nucleotides match TRBD2. The CDR3 loop spans 11 amino acids. Germline V gene lookup returns CDR1 SNHLY and CDR2 FYNNEI. J lost 7 bases, V lost 8 bases, and 4 bases had no gene match. This CDR3 reads CASGLEGTQYF. The CDR3 DNA reads TGTGCCAGCGGACTAGAGGGGACCCAGTACTTC. Combining the CDR3 with reference TRBV2 and TRBJ2-5 gives the whole variable domain EPEVTQTPSHQVTQMGQEVILRCVPISNHLYFYWYRQILGQKVEFLVSFYNNEISEKSEIFDDQFSVERPDGSNFTLKIRSTKLEDSAMYFCASGLEGTQYFGPGTRLLVL.

The chain has TRBV7-2 and TRBJ2-1; D unclear. Germline CDR1 SGHTA, CDR2 FQGNSA. This CDR3 has 15 residues. Between the trimmed V and J ends, which lost 2 bases and 2 bases, there was a span of 10 bases. The CDR3 spells CASSLHPTTYNEQFF. CDR3 DNA: TGTGCCAGCAGCTTACACCCAACTACCTACAATGAGCAGTTCTTC.

J is TRBJ2-1 and V is TRBV7-9; TRBD1 agrees at 8 bases. Germline V gene sequence: CDR1 SEHNR, CDR2 FQNEAQ (reference sequence). CDR3 length equals 15 residues. Trimming cost V 5 bases and J 5 bases; bases outside gene matches: 8. The CDR3 loop is CASSHLGQENNEQFF. The CDR3 DNA reads as TGTGCCAGCAGCCACCTGGGACAGGAGAACAATGAGCAGTTCTTC.

This chain joins TRBV28 and TRBJ1-5; TRBD1 might be the D (6 bases). The ends were cut back, 1 base at V and 1 base at J, with 20 bases in the middle. The germline gives CDR1 MDHEN, CDR2 SYDVKM. The CDR3 is made up of 19 amino acids. CDR3 DNA: TGTGCCAGCAGTTTATTGATAGGGGGGGAAAGGGGAAGCAATCAGCCCCAGCATTTT. Protein product: CASSLLIGGERGSNQPQHF.

The V gene is TRBV5-6, the J gene TRBJ2-7; no clear D. The CDR3 length is 14 residues. CDR1 and CDR2 (germline): SGHDT, YYEEEE. Trimming removed 1 base from V and 2 bases from J, with 10 bases in between. CDR3 sequence: CASSLLENPYEQYF. For the CDR3, the DNA is TGTGCCAGCAGCTTGTTAGAGAACCCCTACGAGCAGTACTTC.

The chain uses TRBV19 and TRBJ2-5, with TRBD2 matching over 11 bases. CDR1 LNHDA and CDR2 SQIVND come from the germline V gene (reference sequence). The CDR3 is made up of 13 amino acids. V lost 10 bases to trimming and J lost 1 base; unmatched junction nucleotides: 2. DNA of the CDR3: TGTGCCACCGGACTAGCGGGCCAAGAGACCCAGTACTTC. Its protein is CATGLAGQETQYF.

Here the CDR3 DNA reads TGTGCCAGCAGCTTACGTAGTCCTAGCGATACGCAGTATTTT. Translating it yields CASSLRSPSDTQYF. The chain has TRBV11-3 and TRBJ2-3, with D tentatively TRBD2 (5 bases). V was clipped by 2 bases and J by 6 bases, with 12 bases between them. Germline CDR1 and CDR2: SGHNT and YENEEA. This CDR3 is 14 amino acids long. Full variable domain (outside the CDR3, taken from reference TRBV11-3 and TRBJ2-3): EAGVVQSPRYKIIEKKQPVAFWCNPISGHNTLYWYLQNLGQGPELLIRYENEEAVDDSQLPKDRFSAERLKGVDSTLKIQPAELGDSAVYLCASSLRSPSDTQYFGPGTRLTVL.

The rearrangement joins TRBV9 to TRBJ1-1; D call uncertain. V dropped 0 bases and J dropped 0 bases, with 9 bases sitting between them. This CDR3 is 15 amino acids long. Germline-derived CDR1 and CDR2 are SGDLS and YYNGEE. The DNA for the CDR3 is TGTGCCAGCAGCGTAGCAGAACCCATGAACACTGAAGCTTTCTTT. As protein: CASSVAEPMNTEAFF.

The chain uses TRBV7-9 and TRBJ2-2; 12 positions match TRBD1. V shed 4 bases, J shed 4 bases, and the junction held 13 bases outside the gene matches. The CDR3 is made up of 19 amino acids. Germline values: CDR1 SEHNR, CDR2 FQNEAQ (reference sequence). CDR3 in DNA: TGTGCCAGCAGCTCGACCAAACCGGGACAGGGGGCTCCCACCGGGGAGCTGTTTTTT. This sequence encodes CASSSTKPGQGAPTGELFF.